This passage covers 4 T cell receptor beta chains from one sample sequenced in a study of CD8 T cells in Susac syndrome. Reverse transcription of roughly 0.5 to 1 ug RNA was carried out with random hexamers. Using its own MiXCR run on the immunoSEQ multiplex PCR reads, TCRdb lists one record per CDR3 protein. In the table there are some 200,000 distinct CDR3 sequences, around 90% of which are singletons. Sample: CD4+ T cells from PBMCs. Every receptor here comes from a human donor with Susac syndrome.

The chain combines TRBV2 with TRBJ1-2; TRBD1 might be the D (5 bases). The CDR3 extends over 14 amino acids. Germline V lookup: CDR1 SNHLY, CDR2 FYNNEI. The ends were cut back, 2 bases at V and 6 bases at J, with 13 bases in the middle. The CDR3 sequence is CASSEWQGGDGYTF. CDR3 sequence (DNA): TGTGCCAGCAGTGAATGGCAGGGTGGTGATGGCTACACCTTC.

The chain carries TRBV28 and TRBJ2-7; TRBD2 matches at 14 bases. The trim removed 3 bases at V and 7 bases at J, leaving 11 bases unmatched. Germline V CDR1 and CDR2: MDHEN, SYDVKM. The CDR3 contains 17 residues. The CDR3, as DNA: TGTGCCAGCAGTTTCGCTGGGACTAGCGGGAGATTGGGTGAGCAGTACTTC. Its translation is CASSFAGTSGRLGEQYF.

The chain has TRBV3-1 and TRBJ1-1; D is uncertain. The germline V gene has CDR1 LGHDT and CDR2 YNNKEL (reference sequence). The CDR3 has 15 amino acids. V was trimmed by 0 bases and J by 1 base, leaving 9 bases between them. CDR3 protein: CASSQEATKNTEAFF. The CDR3 DNA reads as TGTGCCAGCAGCCAAGAGGCGACAAAGAACACTGAAGCTTTCTTT.

This chain links TRBV5-1 with TRBJ2-1; no firm D call. The CDR3 has 13 residues. V was cut by 2 bases and J by 5 bases, with 8 bases left in between. Germline V gene lookup returns CDR1 SGHRS and CDR2 YFSETQ. The CDR3 region has the DNA TGCGCCAGCAGCTTTGGTGGGAACAATGAGCAGTTCTTC. Its protein is CASSFGGNNEQFF. Looking up the rest from reference TRBV5-1 and TRBJ2-1 gives the full variable domain: KAGVTQTPRYLIKTRGQQVTLSCSPISGHRSVSWYQQTPGQGLQFLFEYFSETQRNKGNFPGRFSGRQFSNSRSEMNVSTLELGDSALYLCASSFGGNNEQFFGPGTRLTVL.